The rows below give T cell receptor beta chains drawn from one sample of a study of shared clonotypes between healthy human individuals. The table came from immunoSEQ multiplex PCR; TCRdb's copy has only in-frame clones and leaves some out. The sample comprises 2 million to 2.5 million clones, about nine tenths of which are singletons, and 0.3% to 0.4% rests with the top ten. Specimen: naive CD4+ T cells from PBMCs. Receptor source: a man younger than 30 in good health. Some clones in this sample may be carry-over from other donors' samples. The CDR3 runs from the conserved cysteine through the conserved F or W. The D gene is left open where the match is weak. Some rows mark clone size as missing; the rest say once, few, many or name a class of expanded clone.

clone size: NA
J gene: TRBJ1-5
V gene: TRBV18
D gene: NA
CDR3 protein: CASSQALNQPQHF
CDR3 DNA: TGTGCCAGCTCACAGGCCCTTAATCAGCCCCAGCATTTT

clone size: NA
J gene: TRBJ1-2
V gene: TRBV7-2
D gene: TRBD1
CDR3 protein: CASSLGTGDYGYTF
CDR3 DNA: TGTGCCAGCAGCTTAGGTACAGGGGACTATGGCTACACCTTC

clone size: NA
J gene: TRBJ2-4
V gene: TRBV7-2
D gene: TRBD1
CDR3 protein: CASSVGTGVYSIQYF
CDR3 DNA: TGTGCCAGCAGCGTCGGGACAGGGGTTTATAGCATTCAGTACTTC

clone size: NA
J gene: TRBJ1-1
V gene: TRBV25-1
D gene: NA
CDR3 protein: CASSEDRTNTEAFF
CDR3 DNA: TGTGCCAGCAGTGAAGACAGGACGAACACTGAAGCTTTCTTT

clone size: NA
J gene: TRBJ2-1
V gene: TRBV30
D gene: NA
CDR3 protein: CAWSEQGPGEQFF
CDR3 DNA: TGTGCCTGGAGTGAGCAGGGGCCGGGTGAGCAGTTCTTC

clone size: NA
J gene: TRBJ1-1
V gene: TRBV19
D gene: NA
CDR3 protein: CASSIGVRRDPRGTEAFF
CDR3 DNA: TGTGCCAGTAGTATCGGAGTTAGAAGGGACCCTCGTGGCACTGAAGCTTTCTTT

clone size: NA
J gene: TRBJ2-3
V gene: TRBV30
D gene: NA
CDR3 protein: CAYTRSRTDTQYF
CDR3 DNA: TGTGCCTATACTAGGTCTCGCACAGATACGCAGTATTTT

clone size: NA
J gene: TRBJ1-4
V gene: TRBV28
D gene: NA
CDR3 protein: CASSSPRGGEGEKLFF
CDR3 DNA: TGTGCCAGCAGTTCCCCGCGGGGAGGGGAAGGTGAAAAACTGTTTTTT

clone size: NA
J gene: TRBJ2-5
V gene: TRBV14
D gene: TRBD1
CDR3 protein: CASSPIDRGAETQYF
CDR3 DNA: TGTGCCAGCAGCCCTATAGACAGGGGAGCGGAGACCCAGTACTTC

clone size: NA
J gene: TRBJ2-7
V gene: TRBV2
D gene: TRBD1
CDR3 protein: CASSTGQAPNEQYF
CDR3 DNA: TGTGCCAGCAGTACCGGACAGGCCCCCAACGAGCAGTACTTC

clone size: once
J gene: TRBJ2-7
V gene: TRBV11-1
D gene: NA
CDR3 protein: CASTPRRGGYEQYF
CDR3 DNA: TGTGCCAGCACCCCCCGCCGGGGTGGCTACGAGCAGTACTTC

clone size: NA
J gene: TRBJ2-7
V gene: TRBV5-4
D gene: NA
CDR3 protein: CASSLRAGNYEQYF
CDR3 DNA: TGTGCCAGCAGCTTGAGGGCGGGAAATTACGAGCAGTACTTC

clone size: NA
J gene: TRBJ2-7
V gene: TRBV28
D gene: TRBD1
CDR3 protein: CASSLTRQGASNSYEQYF
CDR3 DNA: TGTGCCAGCAGTTTAACGAGACAGGGGGCGAGCAACTCCTACGAGCAGTACTTC

clone size: NA
J gene: TRBJ1-3
V gene: TRBV10-1
D gene: NA
CDR3 protein: CASSQGPSSGNTIYF
CDR3 DNA: TGCGCCAGCAGCCAGGGACCAAGCTCTGGAAACACCATATATTTT

clone size: few
J gene: TRBJ1-2
V gene: TRBV5-4
D gene: NA
CDR3 protein: CASSLARPSGGYTF
CDR3 DNA: TGTGCCAGCAGCTTGGCCAGACCCTCAGGGGGCTACACCTTC

clone size: NA
J gene: TRBJ2-3
V gene: TRBV15
D gene: TRBD1
CDR3 protein: CATRQGASDTQYF
CDR3 DNA: TGTGCCACCAGGCAGGGGGCATCCGATACGCAGTATTTT

clone size: NA
J gene: TRBJ2-4
V gene: TRBV21-1
D gene: NA
CDR3 protein: CASSKGEAGAKNIQYF
CDR3 DNA: TGTGCCAGCAGCAAAGGGGAGGCGGGAGCCAAAAACATTCAGTACTTC

clone size: NA
J gene: TRBJ2-3
V gene: TRBV7-3
D gene: TRBD2
CDR3 protein: CASSSQREAQYF
CDR3 DNA: TGTGCCAGCAGCTCCCAGCGGGAGGCGCAGTATTTT

clone size: NA
J gene: TRBJ2-2
V gene: TRBV11-2
D gene: NA
CDR3 protein: CASSLDSLLTGELFF
CDR3 DNA: TGTGCCAGCAGCTTAGACAGTCTACTCACCGGGGAGCTGTTTTTT

clone size: NA
J gene: TRBJ1-1
V gene: TRBV9
D gene: NA
CDR3 protein: CASRDLMNTEAFF
CDR3 DNA: TGTGCCAGCAGAGACCTCATGAACACTGAAGCTTTCTTT

clone size: once
J gene: TRBJ1-1
V gene: TRBV25-1
D gene: NA
CDR3 protein: CASREGVTEAFF
CDR3 DNA: TGTGCCAGCCGCGAGGGGGTCACTGAAGCTTTCTTT

clone size: NA
J gene: TRBJ2-7
V gene: TRBV25-1
D gene: TRBD1
CDR3 protein: CASSPGGGQGLYEQYF
CDR3 DNA: TGTGCCAGCAGTCCCGGGGGGGGACAGGGGCTATACGAGCAGTACTTC

clone size: NA
J gene: TRBJ2-7
V gene: TRBV30
D gene: NA
CDR3 protein: CAWSEGPYYEQYF
CDR3 DNA: TGTGCCTGGAGTGAAGGGCCTTACTACGAGCAGTACTTC

clone size: NA
J gene: TRBJ2-2
V gene: TRBV27
D gene: TRBD2
CDR3 protein: CASSLQSGIRGELFF
CDR3 DNA: TGTGCCAGCAGTTTACAGAGCGGGATTCGCGGGGAGCTGTTTTTT

clone size: NA
J gene: TRBJ2-7
V gene: TRBV27
D gene: NA
CDR3 protein: CATFGGYEQYF
CDR3 DNA: TGTGCCACCTTCGGAGGCTACGAGCAGTACTTC

clone size: NA
J gene: TRBJ2-5
V gene: TRBV2
D gene: NA
CDR3 protein: CASSGQTQETQYF
CDR3 DNA: TGTGCCAGCAGTGGCCAGACACAAGAGACCCAGTACTTC

clone size: once
J gene: TRBJ2-1
V gene: TRBV6-1
D gene: NA
CDR3 protein: CAARGGLTTYNEQFF
CDR3 DNA: TGTGCCGCAAGGGGCGGACTAACGACCTACAATGAGCAGTTCTTC

clone size: once
J gene: TRBJ2-1
V gene: TRBV2
D gene: TRBD1
CDR3 protein: CASSDQGASYNEQFF
CDR3 DNA: TGTGCCAGCAGTGATCAGGGGGCATCCTACAATGAGCAGTTCTTC

clone size: NA
J gene: TRBJ2-5
V gene: TRBV28
D gene: TRBD1
CDR3 protein: CASRAPGQGLQTQYF
CDR3 DNA: TGTGCCAGCAGAGCTCCGGGACAGGGACTACAGACCCAGTACTTC

clone size: NA
J gene: TRBJ2-1
V gene: TRBV5-1
D gene: TRBD2
CDR3 protein: CASSLAFYGTSSYNEQFF
CDR3 DNA: TGCGCCAGCAGCTTGGCCTTTTACGGGACTAGCTCCTACAATGAGCAGTTCTTC

clone size: NA
J gene: TRBJ1-1
V gene: TRBV30
D gene: NA
CDR3 protein: CAWSAGTTNTEAFF
CDR3 DNA: TGTGCCTGGAGTGCCGGGACGACGAACACTGAAGCTTTCTTT

clone size: NA
J gene: TRBJ2-7
V gene: TRBV7-2
D gene: NA
CDR3 protein: CASSLEGQWPQYF
CDR3 DNA: TGTGCCAGCAGCTTAGAGGGACAATGGCCGCAGTACTTC

clone size: NA
J gene: TRBJ1-1
V gene: TRBV19
D gene: TRBD1
CDR3 protein: CASSRIQGWGTEAFF
CDR3 DNA: TGTGCCAGTAGTAGGATACAGGGGTGGGGCACTGAAGCTTTCTTT

clone size: NA
J gene: TRBJ1-2
V gene: TRBV6-5
D gene: NA
CDR3 protein: CASSTPGGYTF
CDR3 DNA: TGTGCCAGCTCCACCCCAGGAGGCTACACCTTC

clone size: NA
J gene: TRBJ1-1
V gene: TRBV7-2
D gene: NA
CDR3 protein: CASSFGGAGTEAFF
CDR3 DNA: TGTGCCAGCAGCTTTGGGGGGGCGGGCACTGAAGCTTTCTTT

clone size: once
J gene: TRBJ2-7
V gene: TRBV28
D gene: NA
CDR3 protein: CASSFSPRERQYF
CDR3 DNA: TGTGCCAGCAGTTTCTCCCCCAGGGAACGGCAGTACTTC

clone size: NA
J gene: TRBJ2-2
V gene: TRBV7-6
D gene: TRBD2
CDR3 protein: CASSRSGTGTGELFF
CDR3 DNA: TGTGCCAGCAGCCGTAGCGGGACCGGTACCGGGGAGCTGTTTTTT

clone size: few
J gene: TRBJ2-1
V gene: TRBV7-3
D gene: TRBD2
CDR3 protein: CASSPPGTSGRALNEQFF
CDR3 DNA: TGTGCCAGCAGTCCCCCTGGGACTAGCGGGAGGGCCCTTAATGAGCAGTTCTTC

clone size: NA
J gene: TRBJ2-7
V gene: TRBV7-9
D gene: TRBD1
CDR3 protein: CASSFQGANEQYF
CDR3 DNA: TGTGCCAGCAGCTTCCAGGGGGCTAACGAGCAGTACTTC

clone size: NA
J gene: TRBJ2-7
V gene: TRBV7-8
D gene: NA
CDR3 protein: CASSSIANGYEQYF
CDR3 DNA: TGTGCCAGCAGCTCGATTGCCAACGGCTACGAGCAGTACTTC

clone size: NA
J gene: TRBJ2-6
V gene: TRBV7-8
D gene: NA
CDR3 protein: CASSIHRRGGANVLTF
CDR3 DNA: TGTGCCAGCAGCATACACCGGCGGGGTGGGGCCAACGTCCTGACTTTC

clone size: NA
J gene: TRBJ1-2
V gene: TRBV28
D gene: NA
CDR3 protein: CASSLGRTYGYTF
CDR3 DNA: TGTGCCAGCAGTTTAGGCAGAACCTATGGCTACACCTTC

clone size: NA
J gene: TRBJ2-3
V gene: TRBV9
D gene: TRBD2
CDR3 protein: CASSPGLVGVADTQYF
CDR3 DNA: TGTGCCAGCAGCCCAGGACTAGTCGGAGTCGCAGATACGCAGTATTTT

clone size: NA
J gene: TRBJ2-2
V gene: TRBV5-1
D gene: NA
CDR3 protein: CASRGVQGTGELFF
CDR3 DNA: TGCGCCAGCAGGGGGGTCCAGGGCACCGGGGAGCTGTTTTTT

clone size: NA
J gene: TRBJ1-4
V gene: TRBV28
D gene: NA
CDR3 protein: CASSLRINEKLFF
CDR3 DNA: TGTGCCAGCAGTCTCAGGATTAATGAAAAACTGTTTTTT

clone size: once
J gene: TRBJ2-1
V gene: TRBV10-3
D gene: TRBD2
CDR3 protein: CAISVQRETPNEQFF
CDR3 DNA: TGTGCCATCAGTGTTCAGCGGGAGACGCCCAATGAGCAGTTCTTC

clone size: NA
J gene: TRBJ2-4
V gene: TRBV2
D gene: NA
CDR3 protein: CASSEQTKNIQYF
CDR3 DNA: TGTGCCAGCAGTGAGCAGACTAAAAACATTCAGTACTTC

clone size: once
J gene: TRBJ2-1
V gene: TRBV5-1
D gene: TRBD2
CDR3 protein: CASSLDQGGRGFF
CDR3 DNA: TGCGCCAGCAGCTTGGATCAGGGAGGGAGGGGGTTCTTC